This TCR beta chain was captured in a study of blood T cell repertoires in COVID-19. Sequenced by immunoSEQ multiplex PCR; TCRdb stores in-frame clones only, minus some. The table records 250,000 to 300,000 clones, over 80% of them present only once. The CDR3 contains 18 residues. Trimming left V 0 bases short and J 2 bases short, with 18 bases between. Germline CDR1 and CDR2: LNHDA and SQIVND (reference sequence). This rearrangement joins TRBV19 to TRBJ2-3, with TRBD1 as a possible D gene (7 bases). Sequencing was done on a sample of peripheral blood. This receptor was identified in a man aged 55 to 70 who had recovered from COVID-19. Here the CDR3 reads CASSIDGGGGGHTDTQYF. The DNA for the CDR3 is TGTGCCAGTAGTATAGATGGTGGAGGGGGCGGGCACACAGATACGCAGTATTTT.